The clone carrying this T cell receptor (beta chain) was found many times. Its target is unknown. This CDR3 is 12 amino acids long. With 8 bases clipped from V and 9 bases from J, the junction kept 9 bases outside the gene matches. Per germline, CDR1 DFQATT and CDR2 SNEGSKA (reference sequence). TCR alpha and beta CDR3 regions were amplified from RNA using iRepertoire nested multiplex PCR. TCRdb reprocessed the multiplex PCR reads via MiXCR and lists one record per CDR3 protein. The table includes around 390,000 distinct CDR3 sequences, 41% detected once. This sample is part of a study of glioma-infiltrating T cells. Broader study findings: Patients with low tissue-blood divergence carried a signature set of shared blood CDR3 motifs.

This rearrangement joins TRBV20-1 to TRBJ2-1; 8 bases fit TRBD2. Sequencing input: glioma tissue, nonneoplastic brain tissue, or PBMCs (not recorded which). This clonotype originated in a human donor with low-grade glioma or glioblastoma, undergoing nonglioma brain surgery, or in good health (not recorded which). CDR3 in amino acids: CSSRGLGTEQFF. Here the CDR3 DNA reads TGCAGTTCCCGGGGACTAGGGACTGAGCAGTTCTTC.